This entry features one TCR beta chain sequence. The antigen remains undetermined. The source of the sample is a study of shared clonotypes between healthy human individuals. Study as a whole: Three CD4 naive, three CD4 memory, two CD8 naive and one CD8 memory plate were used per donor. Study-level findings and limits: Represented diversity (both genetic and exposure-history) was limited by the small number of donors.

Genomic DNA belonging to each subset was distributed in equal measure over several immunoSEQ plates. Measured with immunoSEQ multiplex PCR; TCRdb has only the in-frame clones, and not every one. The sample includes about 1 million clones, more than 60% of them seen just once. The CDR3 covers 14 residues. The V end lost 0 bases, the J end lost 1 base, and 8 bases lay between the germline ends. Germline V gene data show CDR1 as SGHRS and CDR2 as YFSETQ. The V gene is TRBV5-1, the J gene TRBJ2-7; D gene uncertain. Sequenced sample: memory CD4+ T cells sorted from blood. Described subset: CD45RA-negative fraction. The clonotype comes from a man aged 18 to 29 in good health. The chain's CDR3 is CASSLGPASYEQYF. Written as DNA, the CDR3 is TGCGCCAGCAGCTTGGGTCCAGCTTCCTACGAGCAGTACTTC.